This TCR beta chain was captured in a study of shared clonotypes between healthy human individuals. Naive CD8 cells lacked CD45RO, underwent positive selection for CCR7 and left out terminally differentiated effector memory CD45RA+ cells. A word on this clone: The target antigen is unknown.

Trimming removed 2 bases from V and 8 bases from J, with 12 bases in between. Germline V CDR1 and CDR2: SEHNR, FQNEAQ (reference sequence). The CDR3 runs to 14 residues. TCRdb's table, derived via immunoSEQ multiplex PCR, lists solely in-frame clones and lacks some. The sample lists 1.5 million to 2.5 million clones, about 95% occurring once. Broader study findings: A generally larger estimated richness was seen in naive subsets than in memory subsets. Rarefaction showed sorted-subset sequencing was incomplete despite large depth.

Specimen: naive CD8+ T cells sorted from blood. This clonotype was sampled from a man aged 18 to 30 in good health. The chain carries TRBV7-9 and TRBJ1-4; D gene ambiguous. The CDR3 coding sequence is TGTGCCAGCAGCTTACGCCAGATCGACGAAAAACTGTTTTTT. This sequence encodes CASSLRQIDEKLFF. The whole variable domain, filled in from reference TRBV7-9 and TRBJ1-4, reads DTGVSQNPRHKITKRGQNVTFRCDPISEHNRLYWYRQTLGQGPEFLTYFQNEAQLEKSRLLSDRFSAERPKGSFSTLEIQRTEQGDSAMYLCASSLRQIDEKLFFGSGTQLSVL.